This T cell receptor beta chain was captured by sequencing in a study of molecular identifiers for immune sequencing clone quantification. This clonotype was detected a few times. Antigen unknown. Study-wide findings and caveats: More than 97% of effector molecules, versus under 1% of naive-cell molecules, belonged to clones above 20 RNA copies. Jurkat TCR RNA that was spiked in from one cell was reportedly detectable among 950,000 to 1,000,000 naive cells.

TCRdb processed the PCR reads anew with MiXCR; each CDR3 protein has one entry. The data hold about 330,000 distinct CDR3 sequences, with roughly 24% observed a single time. The CDR3 has 12 amino acids. V was pared by 7 bases and J by 7 bases, with 11 bases between. Germline V CDR1 and CDR2: MNHEY, SVGAGI. V gene TRBV6-5 combines with J gene TRBJ2-1, with D hard to call. Sequencing was carried out using naive CD8+ T cells from blood, with Jurkat cell RNA spiked in. Subset in this sample: FACS-sorted CD8+CD4-CCR7+CD45RA+ naive T cells. The receptor's source is a human donor in good health. Some libraries in this study had Jurkat cell RNA spiked in. The CDR3 reads CASTTLGNEQFF. The CDR3, as DNA: TGTGCCAGCACCACTTTGGGGAATGAGCAGTTCTTC.